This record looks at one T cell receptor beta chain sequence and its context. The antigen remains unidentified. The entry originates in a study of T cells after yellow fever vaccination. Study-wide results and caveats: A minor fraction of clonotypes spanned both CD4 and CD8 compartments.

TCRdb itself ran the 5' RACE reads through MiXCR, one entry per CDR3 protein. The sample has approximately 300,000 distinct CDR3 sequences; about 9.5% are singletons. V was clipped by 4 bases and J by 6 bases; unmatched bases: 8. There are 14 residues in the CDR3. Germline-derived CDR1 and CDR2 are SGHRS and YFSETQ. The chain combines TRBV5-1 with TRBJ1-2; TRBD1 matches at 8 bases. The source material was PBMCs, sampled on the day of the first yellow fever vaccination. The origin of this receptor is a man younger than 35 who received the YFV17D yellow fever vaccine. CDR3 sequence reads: CASSKDQGAHGYTF. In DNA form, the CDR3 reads TGCGCCAGCAGCAAAGACCAGGGGGCGCATGGCTACACCTTC.